This T cell receptor beta chain was sequenced during a study of cytomegalovirus exposure and HLA in healthy donors. Overall study results and limits: Rare sequences made up most TCRs, while some public TCRs were found in many donors. Both high specificity and high sensitivity reportedly marked the classifier's diagnosis of cytomegalovirus status. More clonal expansion characterized HLA-associated TCR beta chains than equally common others in a later analysis.

This CDR3 is 16 amino acids long. Trimming left V 0 bases short and J 1 base short, with 11 bases between. Germline loops: CDR1 LGHNA, CDR2 YSLEER. This clone appeared a few times. Its specificity is not known. The PCR had 60 Vbeta and 13 Jbeta primers. Methods used by the authors: Among the unique TCR beta chains that a later analysis counted, about 81 million in all, some 10 million were shared. Using immunoSEQ multiplex PCR, the repertoire was profiled, and TCRdb retains in-frame clones only, with some absent. V and J calls and clone size are given by that table; D and trimming were obtained from the DNA. The profile shows about 130,000 clones, roughly four fifths of them singletons.

This receptor was obtained from a woman in her fifties or sixties in good health and CMV-seronegative. The sequenced sample was PBMCs. This chain links TRBV4-3 with TRBJ2-3, with a possible D match to TRBD2 (6 bases). The CDR3 DNA follows: TGCGCCAGCAGCCAAGAAGGGCGGAGGGGCACAGATACGCAGTATTTT. This gives the protein CASSQEGRRGTDTQYF.